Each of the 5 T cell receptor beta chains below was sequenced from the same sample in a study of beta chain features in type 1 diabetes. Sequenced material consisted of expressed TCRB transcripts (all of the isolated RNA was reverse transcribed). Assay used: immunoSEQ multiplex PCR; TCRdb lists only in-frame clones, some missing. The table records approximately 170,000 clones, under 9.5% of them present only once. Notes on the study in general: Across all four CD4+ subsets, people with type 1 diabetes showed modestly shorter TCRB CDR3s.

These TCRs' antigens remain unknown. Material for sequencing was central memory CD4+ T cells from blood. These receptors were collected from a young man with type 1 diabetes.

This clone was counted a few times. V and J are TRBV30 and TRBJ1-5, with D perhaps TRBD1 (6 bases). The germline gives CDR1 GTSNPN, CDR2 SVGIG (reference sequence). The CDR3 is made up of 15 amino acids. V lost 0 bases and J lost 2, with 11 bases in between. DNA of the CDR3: TGTGCCTGGAGTGTCGAGGGGGGGGGCAATCAGCCCCAGCATTTT. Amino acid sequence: CAWSVEGGGNQPQHF. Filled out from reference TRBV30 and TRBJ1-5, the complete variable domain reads SQTIHQWPATLVQPVGSPLSLECTVEGTSNPNLYWYRQAAGRGLQLLFYSVGIGQISSEVPQNLSASRPQDRQFILSSKKLLLSDSGFYLCAWSVEGGGNQPQHFGDGTRLSIL.

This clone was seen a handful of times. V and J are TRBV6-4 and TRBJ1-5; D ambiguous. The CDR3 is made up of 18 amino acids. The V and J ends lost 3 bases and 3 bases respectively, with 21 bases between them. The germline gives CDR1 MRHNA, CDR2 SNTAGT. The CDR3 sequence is CASSECGPGWWINQPQHF. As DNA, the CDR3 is TGTGCCAGCAGTGAATGCGGGCCCGGCTGGTGGATCAATCAGCCCCAGCATTTT.

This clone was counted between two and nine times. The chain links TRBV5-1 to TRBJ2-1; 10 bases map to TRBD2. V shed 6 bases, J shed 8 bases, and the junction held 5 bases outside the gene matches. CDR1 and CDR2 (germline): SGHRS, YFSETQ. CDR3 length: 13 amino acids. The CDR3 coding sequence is TGCGCCAGCATGGTAGCGGGGGGCTATGAGCAGTTCTTC. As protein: CASMVAGGYEQFF.

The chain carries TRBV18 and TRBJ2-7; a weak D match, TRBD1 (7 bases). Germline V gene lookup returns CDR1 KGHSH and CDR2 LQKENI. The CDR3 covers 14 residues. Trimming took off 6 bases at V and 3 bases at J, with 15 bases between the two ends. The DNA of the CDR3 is TGTGCCAGCTCCCCAGGACAGGACTACTACGAGCAGTACTTC. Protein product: CASSPGQDYYEQYF.

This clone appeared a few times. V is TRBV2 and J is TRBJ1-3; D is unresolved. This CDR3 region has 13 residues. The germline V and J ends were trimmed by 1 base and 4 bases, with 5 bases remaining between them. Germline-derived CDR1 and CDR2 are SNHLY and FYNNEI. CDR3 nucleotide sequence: TGTGCCAGCAGTGAAGAACACGGAAACACCATATATTTT. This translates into CASSEEHGNTIYF.